This T cell receptor (beta chain) was sequenced in a study of CD8+ T cells in alopecia areata (dated by TCRdb to between 2018 and 2020). About the full investigation: High-throughput TCRbeta sequencing was used to examine T cell clonal expansion in alopecia areata in both the C3H/HeJ mouse model and human patients. Scalp tissue and sorted CD4+ and CD8+ peripheral blood T cells from patchy and totalis/universalis alopecia areata patients and from healthy controls were covered by human TCRbeta sequencing. Clonality in the scalp was compared among normal scalp (n=4), patchy alopecia areata scalp (n=8), and alopecia totalis/universalis scalp (n=8). RNA came from the PAXgene miRNA kit for fixed scalp, the miRNeasy kit for PBMCs, and the RNeasy kit for mouse skin. immunoSEQ multiplex PCR using 35 Vbeta forward primers and 13 Jbeta reverse primers was used to amplify TCRbeta CDR3 regions. Paper-wide results and their limitations: Unlike mouse skin, where gammadelta T cells dominate, normal human skin contains resident alphabeta T cells that get sequenced too, which complicates analysis of the scalp TCR repertoire. Shared TCR sequences between patients were less evident than in mice, which may be partly attributable to HLA diversity in the patient population. Higher clonality and more expanded CD8+ clones were observed in lesional scalp than in normal scalp, particularly in alopecia totalis/universalis, a finding suggestive of antigenic drive.

Lesional scalp punch biopsies and peripheral blood were obtained from alopecia areata patients. PBMCs were isolated by density centrifugation and stained for CD3, CD4 and CD8, and CD4+ and CD8+ T cells were sorted on a FACSAria. The untreated alopecia areata patients were recruited through a multicenter biomarker study. In a handful of patients from the biomarker study, blood CD8+ T cells were sorted further into NKG2D-low and NKG2D-high fractions. The protocol used for the library was the immunoSEQ multiplex PCR assay. RNA was extracted from all samples and reverse transcribed into cDNA, which served as template for TCR sequencing. First-strand cDNA was synthesized with SuperScript III using a 2:1 mix of oligo-dT and random hexamers. A synthetic immune receptor repertoire was used to measure amplification bias, and any remaining bias was corrected computationally. In the paper's pipeline: Raw reads were preprocessed to remove errors, and CDR3 was defined by IMGT conventions from the conserved cysteine to phenylalanine. Clonality was calculated as 1 minus Shannon entropy normalized by log2 of the number of productive unique TCRs. Whether scalp clones were CD4 or CD8 was inferred by matching scalp TCRbeta sequences against CD4 and CD8 repertoires sorted from blood. The source is immuneACCESS, and TCRdb retained only in-frame sequences with V and J called. Part of the clones is not carried over; for the studies checked, unresolved V genes explain less than half of this, and the remainder is unexplained. The V and J calls and clone size come from that table; D and trimming were worked out from the DNA. Here the sample has more than 95,000 clones; around 48% occur a single time. The ten largest clonotypes hold over 9.5% of the sample.

About this clone: The antigen it recognizes is unknown. Qualities for individual bases were not recorded, and no much larger clone is one base off.

Deletion took 7 bases off V and 6 bases off J, with a span of 17 bases between the germline ends. Taken from the germline V gene (reference sequence), the CDR1 and CDR2 loops are MNHEY and SMNVEV. Measured from the cysteine to the phenylalanine, the CDR3 is 14 residues long. This entry keeps only the CDR3 DNA: 42 bases, framed from base 1. This receptor was obtained from a human donor with alopecia areata. The sequence joins TRBV27 to TRBJ2-3; possibly the D gene is TRBD2, per 6 matching bases. Sequences were obtained from NKG2D-low CD8+ T cells sorted from blood. The cell subset or site label, as the study defines it: sorted CD8+ NKG2D-low blood T cells. The CDR3 region reads CASKGPGAFDTQYF. The sequenced DNA: TGTGCCAGCAAGGGACCGGGAGCATTCGATACGCAGTATTTT.